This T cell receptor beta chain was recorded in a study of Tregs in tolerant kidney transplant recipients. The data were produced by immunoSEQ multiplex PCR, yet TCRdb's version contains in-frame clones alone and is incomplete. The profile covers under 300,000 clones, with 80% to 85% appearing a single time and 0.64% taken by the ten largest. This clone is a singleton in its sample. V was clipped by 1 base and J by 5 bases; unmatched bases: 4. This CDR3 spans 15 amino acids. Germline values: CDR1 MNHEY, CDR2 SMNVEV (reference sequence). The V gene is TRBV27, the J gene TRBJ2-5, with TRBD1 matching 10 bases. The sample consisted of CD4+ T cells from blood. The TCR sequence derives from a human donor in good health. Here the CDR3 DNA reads TGTGCCAGCAGTTTATGGGGACAGGGGAGGGAGACCCAGTACTTC. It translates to CASSLWGQGRETQYF.